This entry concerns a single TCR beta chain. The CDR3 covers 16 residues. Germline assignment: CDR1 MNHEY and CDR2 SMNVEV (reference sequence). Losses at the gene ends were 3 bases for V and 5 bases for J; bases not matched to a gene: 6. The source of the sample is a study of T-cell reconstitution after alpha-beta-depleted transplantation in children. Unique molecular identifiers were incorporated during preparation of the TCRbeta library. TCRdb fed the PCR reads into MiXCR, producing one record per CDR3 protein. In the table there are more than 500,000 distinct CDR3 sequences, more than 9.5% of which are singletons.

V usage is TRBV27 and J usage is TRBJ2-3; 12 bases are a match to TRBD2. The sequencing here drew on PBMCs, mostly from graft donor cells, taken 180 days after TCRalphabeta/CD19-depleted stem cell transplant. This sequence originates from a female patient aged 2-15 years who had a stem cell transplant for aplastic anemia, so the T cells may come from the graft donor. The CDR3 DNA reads TGTGCCAGCAGTTTCTCGACTAGCGGGAGCCTAGATACGCAGTATTTT. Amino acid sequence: CASSFSTSGSLDTQYF.